This T cell receptor beta chain was observed in a study of shared clonotypes between healthy human individuals. Assay: immunoSEQ multiplex PCR; the TCRdb copy retains only in-frame clones and omits some. The repertoire holds about 640,000 clones, with 60% to 80% as singletons. With V trimmed by 1 base and J by 7 bases, 8 bases remained unmatched. The CDR3 extends over 15 amino acids. The germline V gene encodes CDR1 SGHVS and CDR2 FQNEAQ. This chain joins TRBV7-8 and TRBJ1-2, with TRBD1 matching 8 bases. Source material: memory CD4+ T cells sorted from blood. Subset meaning: CD45RA-negative fraction. The sequence was collected from a woman under 40 in good health. CDR3 sequence (DNA): TGTGCCAGCAGCTTAGTTGGCAGGGGGCCGGGTGGCTACACCTTC. Residues: CASSLVGRGPGGYTF.